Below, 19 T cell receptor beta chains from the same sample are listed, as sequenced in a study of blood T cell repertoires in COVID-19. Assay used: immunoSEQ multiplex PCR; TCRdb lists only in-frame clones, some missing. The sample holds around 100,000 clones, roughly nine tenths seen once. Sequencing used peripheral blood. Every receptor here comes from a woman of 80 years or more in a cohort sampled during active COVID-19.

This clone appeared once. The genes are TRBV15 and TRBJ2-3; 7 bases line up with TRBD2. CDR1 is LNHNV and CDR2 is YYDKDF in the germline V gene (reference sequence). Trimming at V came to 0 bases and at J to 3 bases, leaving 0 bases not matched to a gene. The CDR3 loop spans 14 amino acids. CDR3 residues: CATSREGGTDTQYF. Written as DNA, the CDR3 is TGTGCCACCAGCAGAGAGGGAGGGACAGATACGCAGTATTTT.

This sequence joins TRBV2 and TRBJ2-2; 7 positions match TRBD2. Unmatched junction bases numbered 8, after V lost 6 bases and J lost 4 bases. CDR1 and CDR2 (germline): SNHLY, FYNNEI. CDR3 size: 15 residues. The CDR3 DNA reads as TGTGCCAGCAGGGGCGGACTAGGCGGCACCGGGGAGCTGTTTTTT. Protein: CASRGGLGGTGELFF.

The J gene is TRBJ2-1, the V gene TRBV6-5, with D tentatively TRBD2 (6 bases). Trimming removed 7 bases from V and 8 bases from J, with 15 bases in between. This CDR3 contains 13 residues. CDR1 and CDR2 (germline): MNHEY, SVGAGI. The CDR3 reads CASTPSGGDEQFF. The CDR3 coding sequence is TGTGCCAGCACCCCAAGCGGAGGGGATGAGCAGTTCTTC.

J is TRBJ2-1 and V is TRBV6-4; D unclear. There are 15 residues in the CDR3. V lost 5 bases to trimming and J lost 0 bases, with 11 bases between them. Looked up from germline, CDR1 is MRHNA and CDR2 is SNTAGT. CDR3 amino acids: CASSPRRSSYNEQFF. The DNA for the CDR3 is TGTGCCAGCAGTCCCCGGCGGAGCTCCTACAATGAGCAGTTCTTC.

CDR3 residues: CASSLEGLYGYTF. The CDR3 nucleotides read TGTGCCAGCAGCTTAGAGGGACTCTATGGCTACACCTTC. The chain links TRBV5-4 to TRBJ1-2, with D possibly being TRBD1 (5 bases). V shed 2 bases and J shed 4 bases, with 9 bases lying between them. CDR1 is SGHNT, CDR2 YYREEE, per germline (reference sequence). This CDR3 spans 13 amino acids.

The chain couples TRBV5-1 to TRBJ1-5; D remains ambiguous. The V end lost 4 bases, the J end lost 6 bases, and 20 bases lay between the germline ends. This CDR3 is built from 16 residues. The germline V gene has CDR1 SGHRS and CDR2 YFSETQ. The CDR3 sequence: CASSLQGPGGGQPQHF. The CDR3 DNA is TGCGCCAGCAGCCTGCAAGGCCCGGGAGGTGGTCAGCCCCAGCATTTT.

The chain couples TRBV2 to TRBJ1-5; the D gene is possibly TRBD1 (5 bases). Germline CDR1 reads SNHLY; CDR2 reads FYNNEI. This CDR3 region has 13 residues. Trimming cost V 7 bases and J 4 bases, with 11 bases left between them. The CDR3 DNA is TGTGCCAGCACCCAACAGGAAAATCAGCCCCAGCATTTT. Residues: CASTQQENQPQHF.

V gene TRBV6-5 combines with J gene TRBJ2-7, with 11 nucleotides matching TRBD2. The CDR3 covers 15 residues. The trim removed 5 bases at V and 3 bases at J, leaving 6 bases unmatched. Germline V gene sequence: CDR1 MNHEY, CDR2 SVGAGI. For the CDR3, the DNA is TGTGCCAGCAGTCGGCTAGCGGGAGGAGACTACGAGCAGTACTTC. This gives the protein CASSRLAGGDYEQYF.

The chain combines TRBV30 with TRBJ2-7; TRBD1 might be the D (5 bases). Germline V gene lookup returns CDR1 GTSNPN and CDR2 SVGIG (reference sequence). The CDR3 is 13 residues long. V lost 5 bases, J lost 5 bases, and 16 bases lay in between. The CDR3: CAWQGTALHEQYF. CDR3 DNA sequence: TGTGCCTGGCAGGGAACAGCCCTACACGAGCAGTACTTC.

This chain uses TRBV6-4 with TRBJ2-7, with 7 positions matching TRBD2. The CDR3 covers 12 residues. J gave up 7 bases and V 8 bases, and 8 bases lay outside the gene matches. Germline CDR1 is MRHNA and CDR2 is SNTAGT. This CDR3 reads CASRGPGGEQYF. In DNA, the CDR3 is TGTGCCAGCCGCGGACCCGGGGGGGAGCAGTACTTC.

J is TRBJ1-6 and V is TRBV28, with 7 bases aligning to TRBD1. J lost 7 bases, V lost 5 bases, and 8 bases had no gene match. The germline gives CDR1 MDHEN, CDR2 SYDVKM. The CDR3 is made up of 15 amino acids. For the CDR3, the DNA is TGTGCCAGCAGTCAACGGCAGGGGGAGAATTCACCCCTCCACTTT. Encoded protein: CASSQRQGENSPLHF. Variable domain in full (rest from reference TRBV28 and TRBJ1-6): DVKVTQSSRYLVKRTGEKVFLECVQDMDHENMFWYRQDPGLGLRLIYFSYDVKMKEKGDIPEGYSVSREKKERFSLILESASTNQTSMYLCASSQRQGENSPLHFGNGTRLTVT.

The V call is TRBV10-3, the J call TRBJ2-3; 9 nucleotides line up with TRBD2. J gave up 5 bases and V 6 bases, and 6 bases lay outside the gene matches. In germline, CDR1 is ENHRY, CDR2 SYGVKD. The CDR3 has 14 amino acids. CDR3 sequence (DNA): TGTGCCATCAGCGGGACTAGCCGCGAAGATACGCAGTATTTT. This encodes CAISGTSREDTQYF.

The CDR3 DNA reads as TGTGCCAGCAGCAGGACTAGCGGGATCTACGAGCAGTACTTC. Translation: CASSRTSGIYEQYF. This chain joins TRBV6-6 and TRBJ2-7; 12 positions match TRBD2. Germline-derived CDR1 and CDR2 are MNHNY and SVGAGI (reference sequence). This CDR3 has 14 residues. The V segment lost 6 bases and the J segment 3 bases; nucleotides outside the gene matches: 3.

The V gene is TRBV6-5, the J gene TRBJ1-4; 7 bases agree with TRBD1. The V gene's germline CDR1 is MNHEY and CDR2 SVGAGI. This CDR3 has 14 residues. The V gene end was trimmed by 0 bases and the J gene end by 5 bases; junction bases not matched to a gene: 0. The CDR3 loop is CASSYSTGNEKLFF. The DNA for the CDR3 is TGTGCCAGCAGTTACTCGACAGGGAATGAAAAACTGTTTTTT.

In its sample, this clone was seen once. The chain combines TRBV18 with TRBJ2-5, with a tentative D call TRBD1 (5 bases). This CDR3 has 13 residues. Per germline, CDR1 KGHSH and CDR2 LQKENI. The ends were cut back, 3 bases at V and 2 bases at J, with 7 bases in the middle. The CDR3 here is CASSPGQQETQYF. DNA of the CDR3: TGTGCCAGCTCACCGGGGCAACAAGAGACCCAGTACTTC.

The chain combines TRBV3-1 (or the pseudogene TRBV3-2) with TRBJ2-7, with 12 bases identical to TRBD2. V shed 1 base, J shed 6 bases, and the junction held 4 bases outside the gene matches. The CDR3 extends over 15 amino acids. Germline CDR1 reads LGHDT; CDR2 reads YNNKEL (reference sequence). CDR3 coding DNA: TGTGCCAGCAGCCAAGGACTAGCGGGAGTGGGCGAGCAGTACTTC. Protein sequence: CASSQGLAGVGEQYF.

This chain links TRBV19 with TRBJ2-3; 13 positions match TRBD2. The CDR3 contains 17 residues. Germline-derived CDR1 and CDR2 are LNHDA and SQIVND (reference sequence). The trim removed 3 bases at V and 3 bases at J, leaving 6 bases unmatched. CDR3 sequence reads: CASSIRRLAGGTDTQYF. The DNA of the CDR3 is TGTGCCAGTAGTATCAGACGACTAGCGGGGGGTACAGATACGCAGTATTTT.

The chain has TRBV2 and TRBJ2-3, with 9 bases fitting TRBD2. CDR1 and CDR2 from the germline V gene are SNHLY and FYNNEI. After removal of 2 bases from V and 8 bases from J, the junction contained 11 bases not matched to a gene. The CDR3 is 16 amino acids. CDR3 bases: TGTGCCAGCAGTGAAAATGGCGGGGGGGCACAAGGTACGCAGTATTTT. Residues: CASSENGGGAQGTQYF.

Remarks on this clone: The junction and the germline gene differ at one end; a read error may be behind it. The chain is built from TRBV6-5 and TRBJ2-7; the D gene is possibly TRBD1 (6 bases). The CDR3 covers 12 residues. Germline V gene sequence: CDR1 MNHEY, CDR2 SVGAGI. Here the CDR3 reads CASSHLPPGHLF. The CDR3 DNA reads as TGTGCCAGCAGTCATCTTCCTCCGGGACACCTCTTC.